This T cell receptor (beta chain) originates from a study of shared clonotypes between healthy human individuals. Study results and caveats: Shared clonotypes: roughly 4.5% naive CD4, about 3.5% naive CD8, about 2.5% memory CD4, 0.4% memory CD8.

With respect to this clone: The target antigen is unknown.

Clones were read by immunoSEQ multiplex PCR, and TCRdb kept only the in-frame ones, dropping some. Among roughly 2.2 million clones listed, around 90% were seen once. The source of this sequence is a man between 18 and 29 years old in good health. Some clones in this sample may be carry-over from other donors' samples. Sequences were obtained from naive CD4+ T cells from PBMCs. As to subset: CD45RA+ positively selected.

CDR3 sequence reads: CASSQVGQVPGELFF. The CDR3 DNA follows: TGTGCCAGCAGCCAAGTTGGACAGGTACCCGGGGAGCTGTTTTTT. The chain has TRBV4-2 and TRBJ2-2, with 7 positions matching TRBD1. CDR3 size: 15 residues. The germline V gene has CDR1 LGHNA and CDR2 YNFKEQ. The V segment lost 1 base and the J segment 6 bases; nucleotides outside the gene matches: 5.